The clone carrying this TCR beta chain is deemed medium-sized by its frequency. This record belongs to a study of diagnostic markers for celiac disease. TCRdb reprocessed the reads and reports one entry per CDR3 protein, with no DNA. This table lists 5,000 or so distinct CDR3 sequences. The CDR3 loop spans 15 amino acids. The sample consisted of either unsorted cells or a sorted T cell fraction (not recorded which). This TCR came from a human donor. This table probably holds off-target reads from a library built for another chain. V gene TRBV12-3 or TRBV12-4 combines with J gene TRBJ1-5; there is no DNA to check the TCRdb D call of TRBD1. The CDR3 sequence: CASSWGGQLNQPQHF.